Each of the 15 T cell receptor beta chains below was sequenced from the same sample in a study of CD8 T cells in ankylosing spondylitis. Study observations and caveats: Several highly homologous variants made up a TCR beta motif, and this motif appeared characteristic of ankylosing spondylitis blood.

Their target antigens are unknown. TCRdb reprocessed the 5' RACE reads via MiXCR and lists one record per CDR3 protein. The sample shows 350,000 or so distinct CDR3 sequences, roughly 8% of them seen only once. Sequencing was carried out using blood, either unsorted or a sorted T cell fraction (not recorded which). The receptors here all came from a male donor with ankylosing spondylitis.

This clonotype has only a few counts. In DNA, the CDR3 is TGTGCCAGCAGCCAAGATGCGGGTCGGAACACTGAAGCTTTCTTT. Encoded protein: CASSQDAGRNTEAFF. The chain has TRBV3-1 and TRBJ1-1; D gene ambiguous. CDR3 size: 15 residues. The ends were cut back, 0 bases at V and 1 base at J, with 9 bases in the middle. The germline gives CDR1 LGHDT, CDR2 YNNKEL (reference sequence).

The sample holds a few counts of this clonotype. The chain links TRBV12-3 or TRBV12-4 to TRBJ1-3; 8 bases are a match to TRBD1. The length of the CDR3 is 15 residues. V lost 6 bases, J lost 0 bases, and 4 bases stayed unmatched. CDR3 amino acids: CASSPGGGSGNTIYF. The CDR3 nucleotides are TGTGCCAGCAGCCCAGGGGGCGGCTCTGGAAACACCATATATTTT.

The chain is built from TRBV28 and TRBJ2-1, with 8 bases fitting TRBD2. CDR3 size: 18 residues. From germline, CDR1 is MDHEN and CDR2 SYDVKM. J was trimmed by 6 bases and V by 1 base; bases with no gene match: 14. The CDR3 nucleotides are TGTGCCAGCAGTTTATCCATTGGACGGGGGGGTCGAGTCAATGAGCAGTTCTTC. Its translation: CASSLSIGRGGRVNEQFF.

The chain is built from TRBV7-8 and TRBJ2-3, with TRBD2 identical over 11 bases. CDR3 size: 18 residues. Germline CDR1 reads SGHVS; CDR2 reads FQNEAQ. Losses at the gene ends were 2 bases for V and 1 base for J; bases not matched to a gene: 8. CDR3 loop: CASSLNLAGGPRTDTQYF. In DNA form, the CDR3 reads TGTGCCAGCAGCTTAAACTTAGCGGGAGGGCCCCGCACAGATACGCAGTATTTT.

The rearrangement links TRBV5-1 to TRBJ2-1; D remains ambiguous. The CDR3 is 16 residues long. Deletions cut 4 bases from V and 3 bases from J, with 17 bases between. Germline V gives CDR1 SGHRS, CDR2 YFSETQ. CDR3 DNA: TGCGCCAGCAGCCCGAGCGAGGCGTCAGGCTACAATGAGCAGTTCTTC. Translated, it gives CASSPSEASGYNEQFF.

The chain is built from TRBV25-1 and TRBJ2-1; 12 bases line up with TRBD1. The CDR3 has 16 amino acids. Germline assignment: CDR1 MGHDK and CDR2 SYGVNS. V trimming: 4 bases; J trimming: 8 bases; junction bases outside the gene matches: 9. The CDR3 spells CASSGLGTGGRYEQFF. The DNA of the CDR3 is TGTGCCAGCAGTGGGTTGGGGACAGGGGGCCGTTATGAGCAGTTCTTC.

This clonotype showed up just a few times. This sequence joins TRBV30 and TRBJ2-2; 8 nucleotides line up with TRBD2. The CDR3 runs to 15 residues. Germline-derived CDR1 and CDR2 are GTSNPN and SVGIG (reference sequence). Unmatched junction bases numbered 10, after V lost 6 bases and J lost 4 bases. The CDR3 coding sequence is TGTGCCTGTCCCCCGGGACTAGGCCCCACCGGGGAGCTGTTTTTT. This codes for CACPPGLGPTGELFF.

The chain carries TRBV19 and TRBJ1-5; 7 bases line up with TRBD1. Germline CDR1 is LNHDA and CDR2 is SQIVND (reference sequence). Germline trimming cut 6 bases from V and 0 bases from J; bases unmatched to any gene: 5. The length of the CDR3 is 15 residues. CDR3 protein: CASRATGPSNQPQHF. The CDR3 DNA reads TGTGCCAGTAGGGCGACAGGGCCTAGCAATCAGCCCCAGCATTTT.

This clonotype was seen many times. V usage is TRBV29-1 and J usage is TRBJ2-1; D is possibly TRBD2 (6 bases). Germline V gene sequence: CDR1 SQVTM, CDR2 ANQGSEA. This CDR3 has 14 amino acids. V gave up 4 bases and J gave up 4 bases, with 14 bases separating them. Here the CDR3 DNA reads TGCAGCGTTGGTGAGCGGGCGATATACAATGAGCAGTTCTTC. This translates into CSVGERAIYNEQFF.

This chain links TRBV4-1 with TRBJ1-1; D is perhaps TRBD1 (5 bases). The CDR3 runs to 16 residues. V was cut by 1 base and J by 3 bases, with 15 bases left in between. Germline V CDR1 and CDR2: MGHRA, YSYEKL. CDR3 DNA sequence: TGCGCCAGCAGCCAAGGGACACGGGCCCGAGACACTGAAGCTTTCTTT. Translating it yields CASSQGTRARDTEAFF.

V usage is TRBV29-1 and J usage is TRBJ2-5; perhaps TRBD2 as D (6 bases). The CDR3 sequence is 14 residues long. The V gene lost 2 bases and the J gene lost 0 bases, with 10 bases spanning the gap. Germline V CDR1 and CDR2: SQVTM, ANQGSEA. The CDR3 here is CSVELASDQETQYF. DNA for the CDR3: TGCAGCGTTGAACTAGCTAGCGACCAAGAGACCCAGTACTTC.

The chain is built from TRBV2 and TRBJ1-5; 7 nucleotides agree with TRBD1. Trimming at V came to 4 bases and at J to 4 bases, leaving 13 bases not matched to a gene. The CDR3 runs to 17 residues. The germline CDR1 and CDR2 sequences are SNHLY and FYNNEI. The CDR3 loop is CASSGRTGPLRNQPQHF. CDR3 bases: TGTGCCAGCAGTGGGCGGACAGGACCTTTAAGGAATCAGCCCCAGCATTTT.

The rearrangement joins TRBV7-8 to TRBJ2-3; TRBD2 might be the D (5 bases). The germline CDR1 and CDR2 sequences are SGHVS and FQNEAQ. The CDR3 has 15 residues. Trimming pared 4 bases from V and 3 bases from J, leaving 14 bases between. CDR3 DNA sequence: TGTGCCAGCAGCTCTCTTCTCGGGGAGACAGATACGCAGTATTTT. This translates into CASSSLLGETDTQYF.

This clonotype occurred many times. The chain has TRBV7-9 and TRBJ2-5; D may be TRBD1 (6 bases). CDR3 size: 15 residues. Germline CDR1 is SEHNR and CDR2 is FQNEAQ (reference sequence). With 4 bases removed from V and 5 bases from J, the gap between germline ends came to 17 bases. The CDR3 here is CASSSAGVISETQYF. The CDR3, as DNA: TGTGCCAGCAGCTCGGCAGGGGTAATTTCGGAGACCCAGTACTTC.

The sample holds a few counts of this clonotype. The gene calls are TRBV7-2 and TRBJ2-3, with 10 bases that match TRBD1. This CDR3 comprises 16 residues. V was clipped by 6 bases and J by 6 bases; unmatched bases: 12. CDR1 and CDR2 (germline): SGHTA, FQGNSA. CDR3 region: CASRRSAGQGMDTQYF. The CDR3 DNA reads TGTGCCAGCAGGCGTTCGGCGGGACAGGGGATGGATACGCAGTATTTT.